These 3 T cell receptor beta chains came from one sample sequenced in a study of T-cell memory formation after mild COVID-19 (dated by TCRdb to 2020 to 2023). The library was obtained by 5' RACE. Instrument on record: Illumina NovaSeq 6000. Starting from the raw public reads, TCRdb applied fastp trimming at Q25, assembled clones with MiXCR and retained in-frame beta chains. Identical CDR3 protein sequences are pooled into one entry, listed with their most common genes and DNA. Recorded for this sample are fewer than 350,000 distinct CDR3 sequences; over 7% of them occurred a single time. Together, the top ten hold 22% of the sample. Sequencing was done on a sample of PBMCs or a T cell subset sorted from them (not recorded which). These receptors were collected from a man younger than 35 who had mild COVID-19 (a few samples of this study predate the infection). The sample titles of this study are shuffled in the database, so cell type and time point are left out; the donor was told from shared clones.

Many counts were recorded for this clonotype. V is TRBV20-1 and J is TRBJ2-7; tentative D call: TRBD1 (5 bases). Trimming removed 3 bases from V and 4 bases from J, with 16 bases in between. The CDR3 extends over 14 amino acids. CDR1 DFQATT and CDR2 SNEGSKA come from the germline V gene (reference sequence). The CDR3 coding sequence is TGCAGTGCTAGTGACCGGCAGGGTTCATACGAGCAGTACGTC. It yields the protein CSASDRQGSYEQYV.

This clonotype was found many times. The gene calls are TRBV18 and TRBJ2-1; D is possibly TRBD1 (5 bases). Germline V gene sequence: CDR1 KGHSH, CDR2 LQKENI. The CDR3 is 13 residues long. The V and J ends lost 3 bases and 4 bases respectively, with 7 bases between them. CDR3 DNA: TGTGCCAGCTCACCCGCAGGGTACAATGAGCAGTTCTTC. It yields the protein CASSPAGYNEQFF.

The CDR3: CASSLAAGLQGANVLTF. DNA of the CDR3: TGCGCCAGCAGCTTGGCGGCAGGATTGCAAGGGGCCAACGTCCTGACTTTC. This chain connects TRBV5-1 to TRBJ2-6; D unresolved. Trimming took off 0 bases at V and 4 bases at J, with 14 bases between the two ends. Germline assignment: CDR1 SGHRS and CDR2 YFSETQ. The CDR3 is 17 residues long.